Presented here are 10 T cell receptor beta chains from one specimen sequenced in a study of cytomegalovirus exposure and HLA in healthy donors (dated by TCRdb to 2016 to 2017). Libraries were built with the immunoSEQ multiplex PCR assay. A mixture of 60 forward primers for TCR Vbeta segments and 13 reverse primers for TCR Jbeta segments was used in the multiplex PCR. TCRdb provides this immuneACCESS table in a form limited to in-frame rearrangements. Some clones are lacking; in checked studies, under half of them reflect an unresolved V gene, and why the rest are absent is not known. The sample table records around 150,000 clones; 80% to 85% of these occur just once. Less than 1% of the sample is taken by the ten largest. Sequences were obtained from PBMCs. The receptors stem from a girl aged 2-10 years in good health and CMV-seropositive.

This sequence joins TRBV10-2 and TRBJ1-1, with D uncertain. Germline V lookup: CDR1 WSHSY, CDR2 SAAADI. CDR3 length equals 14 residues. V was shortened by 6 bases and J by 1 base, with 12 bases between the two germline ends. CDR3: CASRSGGRNTEAFF. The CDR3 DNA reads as TGCGCCAGCAGGTCGGGAGGGAGGAACACTGAAGCTTTCTTT.

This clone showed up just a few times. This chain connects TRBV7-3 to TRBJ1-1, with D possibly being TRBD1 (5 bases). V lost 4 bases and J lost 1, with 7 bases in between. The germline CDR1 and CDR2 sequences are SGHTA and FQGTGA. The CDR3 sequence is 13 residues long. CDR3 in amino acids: CASSSTGNTEAFF. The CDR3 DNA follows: TGTGCCAGCAGCTCTACAGGGAACACTGAAGCTTTCTTT.

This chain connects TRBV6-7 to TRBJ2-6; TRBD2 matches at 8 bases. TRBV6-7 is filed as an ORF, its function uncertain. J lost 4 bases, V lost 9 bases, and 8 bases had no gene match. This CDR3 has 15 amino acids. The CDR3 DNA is TGTGCCAGTGATATAGCGGGATCCGGGGCCAACGTCCTGACTTTC. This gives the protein CASDIAGSGANVLTF.

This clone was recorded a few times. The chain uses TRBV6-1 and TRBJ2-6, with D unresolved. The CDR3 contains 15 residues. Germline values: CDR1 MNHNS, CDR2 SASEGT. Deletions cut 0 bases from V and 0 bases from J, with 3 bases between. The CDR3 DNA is TGTGCCAGCAGTGAAGCCGGCTCTGGGGCCAACGTCCTGACTTTC. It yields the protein CASSEAGSGANVLTF.

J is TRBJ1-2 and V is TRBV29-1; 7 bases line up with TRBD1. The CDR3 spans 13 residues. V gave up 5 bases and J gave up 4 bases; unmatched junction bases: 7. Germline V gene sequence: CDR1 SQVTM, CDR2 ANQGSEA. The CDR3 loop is CSVQTGPRYGYTF. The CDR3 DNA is TGCAGCGTTCAGACAGGGCCCCGCTATGGCTACACCTTC.

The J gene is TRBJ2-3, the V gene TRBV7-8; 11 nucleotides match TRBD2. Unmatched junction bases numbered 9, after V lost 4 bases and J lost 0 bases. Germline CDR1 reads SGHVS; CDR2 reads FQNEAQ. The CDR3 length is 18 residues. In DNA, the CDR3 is TGTGCCAGCAGCTCCCGACTAGCGGGGCCTATTAGCACAGATACGCAGTATTTT. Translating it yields CASSSRLAGPISTDTQYF.

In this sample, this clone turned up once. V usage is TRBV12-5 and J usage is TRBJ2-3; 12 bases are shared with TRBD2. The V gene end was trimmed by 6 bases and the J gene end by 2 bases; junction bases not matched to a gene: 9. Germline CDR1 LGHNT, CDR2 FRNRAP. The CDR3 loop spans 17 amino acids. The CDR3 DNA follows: TGTGCTAGTGGCCCCACCCCTAGCGGGAGGGCCACAGATACGCAGTATTTT. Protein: CASGPTPSGRATDTQYF. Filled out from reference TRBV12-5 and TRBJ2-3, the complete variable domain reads DARVTQTPRHKVTEMGQEVTMRCQPILGHNTVFWYRQTMMQGLELLAYFRNRAPLDDSGMPKDRFSAEMPDATLATLKIQPSEPRDSAVYFCASGPTPSGRATDTQYFGPGTRLTVL.

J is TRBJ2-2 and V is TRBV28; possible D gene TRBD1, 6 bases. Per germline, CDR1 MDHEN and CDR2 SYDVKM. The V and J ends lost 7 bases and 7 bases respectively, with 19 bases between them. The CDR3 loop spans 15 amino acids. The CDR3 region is CASISGRVGGGELFF. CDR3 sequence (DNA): TGTGCCAGCATCTCTGGCAGGGTAGGGGGCGGGGAGCTGTTTTTT.

The CDR3 region is CASSSEHRELATNEKLFF. The CDR3 nucleotides read TGTGCCAGCAGCTCAGAACACAGGGAACTTGCAACTAATGAAAAACTGTTTTTT. J is TRBJ1-4 and V is TRBV7-9, with a weak D call TRBD1 (6 bases). The V end was cut by 4 bases, the J end by 0 bases, with 18 bases between. CDR1 and CDR2 from the germline V gene are SEHNR and FQNEAQ (reference sequence). This CDR3 region has 18 residues.

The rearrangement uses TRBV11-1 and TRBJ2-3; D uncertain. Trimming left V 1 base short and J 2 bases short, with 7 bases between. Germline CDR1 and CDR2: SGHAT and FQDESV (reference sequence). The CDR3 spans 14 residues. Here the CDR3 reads CASSLGVNTDTQYF. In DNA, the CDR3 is TGTGCCAGCAGCTTAGGCGTAAACACAGATACGCAGTATTTT.